The following is a T cell receptor beta chain sequence with its context. Its antigen is undetermined. V dropped 2 bases and J dropped 3 bases, with 5 bases sitting between them. The CDR3 has 12 residues. Germline CDR1 SGHTA, CDR2 FQGNSA. The entry originates in a study of OX40 agonist ivuxolimab in advanced cancers. Study details: Dosing consisted of intravenous ivuxolimab at 0.01 to 10 mg/kg every 2 weeks. General observations from the study: The mean number of expanded clones was higher in CD8+ T cells than in CD4+. Some nonresponders likewise displayed low normalized T-cell clonal expansion.

The table came from immunoSEQ multiplex PCR; TCRdb's copy has only in-frame clones and leaves some out. The sample has more than 60,000 clones, around 92% seen once; the top ten hold around 20%. V is TRBV7-2 and J is TRBJ2-7; no clear D gene. This clonotype was sampled from an adult with an advanced solid tumor such as melanoma, head and neck, liver or kidney cancer. This material consisted of CD4+ or CD8+ T cells sorted from blood, taken in a trial of the OX40 agonist ivuxolimab. The CDR3 sequence is CASSLRHYEQYF. CDR3 DNA sequence: TGTGCCAGCAGCTTACGACACTACGAGCAGTACTTC. Variable domain in full (rest from reference TRBV7-2 and TRBJ2-7): GAGVSQSPSNKVTEKGKDVELRCDPISGHTALYWYRQSLGQGLEFLIYFQGNSAPDKSGLPSDRFSAERTGGSVSTLTIQRTQQEDSAVYLCASSLRHYEQYFGPGTRLTVT.